This TCR beta chain emerged from a study of T cell responses to AZD1222 COVID-19 vaccine. Study background: Both about-4-week and about-12-week second-dose recipients were combined.

Study-level points and caveats: Baseline serostatus was positive in only five to seven AZD1222 recipients.

V shed 7 bases, J shed 0 bases, and the junction held 1 base outside the gene matches. Germline lookup yields CDR1 SNHLY and CDR2 FYNNEI. There are 15 residues in the CDR3. In regard to this clone: Its antigen is unknown.

Libraries were prepared by immunoSEQ multiplex PCR; TCRdb keeps only in-frame clonotypes and omits some of them. The top ten clones hold roughly 4.9% of a sample with 80,000 to 95,000 clones, about 90% of them seen once. The chain is built from TRBV2 and TRBJ2-2, with TRBD2 identical over 11 bases. This TCR derives from an adult in good health. The specimen was peripheral blood, collected on day 0 of AZD1222 vaccination. Written as DNA, the CDR3 is TGTGCCAGCAAGGGACTAGCGGCGAACACCGGGGAGCTGTTTTTT. Translated: CASKGLAANTGELFF. Filled out from reference TRBV2 and TRBJ2-2, the complete variable domain reads EPEVTQTPSHQVTQMGQEVILRCVPISNHLYFYWYRQILGQKVEFLVSFYNNEISEKSEIFDDQFSVERPDGSNFTLKIRSTKLEDSAMYFCASKGLAANTGELFFGEGSRLTVL.